This TCR beta chain was obtained from a study of blood T cell repertoires in COVID-19. The wider study: Sites in the United States, Italy and Spain provided acute and convalescent COVID-19 samples.

Enrollees, about 18 to 90 years old, lived in some 24 US areas. CDR1 is LGHDT, CDR2 YNNKEL, per germline (reference sequence). V was pared by 3 bases and J by 5 bases, with 10 bases between. The CDR3 runs 13 residues. Profiling relied on immunoSEQ multiplex PCR, and the TCRdb table lists in-frame clones only, not all of them. The table records approximately 440,000 clones, 75% to 90% of them present only once. This sequence originates from a woman aged 18 to 35 who had recovered from COVID-19. Sample: PBMCs or T cells enriched from blood (not recorded which). This chain joins TRBV3-1 (or the pseudogene TRBV3-2) and TRBJ2-5, with D perhaps TRBD2 (5 bases). CDR3 loop: CASSHRTGETQYF. CDR3 DNA: TGTGCCAGCAGCCATCGGACGGGGGAGACCCAGTACTTC.